One and the same sample provided the 2 T cell receptor beta chains below, sequenced in a study of T cells in Graves' hyperthyroidism and ophthalmopathy. It was RNA transcripts that yielded the amplified TCR beta CDR3 regions. First-round RT-PCR targeting the TCR CDR3 was performed with the HTBI primer set. Using its own MiXCR run on the multiplex PCR reads, TCRdb lists one record per CDR3 protein. The table lists 380,000 or so distinct CDR3 sequences, approximately 12% of them singletons. Sequenced material: blood. The receptors here all came from a man aged 30-40 years with Graves' hyperthyroidism that later progressed to Graves' ophthalmopathy.

The table lists this clonotype with a few counts. The chain combines TRBV24-1 with TRBJ2-7, with 8 bases fitting TRBD2. Trimming cost V 3 bases and J 6 bases; bases outside gene matches: 9. This CDR3 spans 15 amino acids. Germline V gene lookup returns CDR1 KGHDR and CDR2 SFDVKD. The CDR3 is CATSDPKAGEVEQYF. CDR3 DNA sequence: TGTGCCACCAGTGATCCTAAAGCGGGGGAGGTCGAGCAGTACTTC.

Ten or more counts support this clonotype. This rearrangement joins TRBV7-9 to TRBJ1-5; D call uncertain. Germline V lookup: CDR1 SEHNR, CDR2 FQNEAQ (reference sequence). The CDR3 runs to 17 residues. With 6 bases removed from V and 0 bases from J, the gap between germline ends came to 18 bases. CDR3 protein: CASSPDPGLYSNQPQHF. In DNA form, the CDR3 reads TGTGCCAGCAGTCCGGACCCCGGCCTCTATAGCAATCAGCCCCAGCATTTT.